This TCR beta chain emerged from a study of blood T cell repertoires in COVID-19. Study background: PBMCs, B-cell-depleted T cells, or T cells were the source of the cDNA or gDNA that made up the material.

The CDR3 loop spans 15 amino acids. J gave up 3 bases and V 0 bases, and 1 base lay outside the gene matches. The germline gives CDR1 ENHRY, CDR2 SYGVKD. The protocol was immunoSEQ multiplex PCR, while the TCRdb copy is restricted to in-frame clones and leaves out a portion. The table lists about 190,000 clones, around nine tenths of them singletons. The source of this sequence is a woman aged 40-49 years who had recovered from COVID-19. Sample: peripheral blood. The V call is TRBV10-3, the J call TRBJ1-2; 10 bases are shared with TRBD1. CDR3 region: CAISESGTGDYGYTF. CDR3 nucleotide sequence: TGTGCCATCAGTGAGTCCGGGACAGGGGACTATGGCTACACCTTC.